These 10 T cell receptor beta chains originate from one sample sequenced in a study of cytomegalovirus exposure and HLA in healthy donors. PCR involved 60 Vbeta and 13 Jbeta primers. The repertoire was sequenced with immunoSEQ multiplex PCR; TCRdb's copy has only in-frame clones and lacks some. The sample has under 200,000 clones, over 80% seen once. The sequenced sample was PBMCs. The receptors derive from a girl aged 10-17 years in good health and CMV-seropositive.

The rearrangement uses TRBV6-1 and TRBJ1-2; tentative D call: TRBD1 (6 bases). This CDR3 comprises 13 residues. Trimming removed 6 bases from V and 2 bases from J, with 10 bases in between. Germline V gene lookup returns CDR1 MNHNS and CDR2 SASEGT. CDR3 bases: TGTGCCAGCAGGTCTACAGGGAACTATGGCTACACCTTC. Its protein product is CASRSTGNYGYTF.

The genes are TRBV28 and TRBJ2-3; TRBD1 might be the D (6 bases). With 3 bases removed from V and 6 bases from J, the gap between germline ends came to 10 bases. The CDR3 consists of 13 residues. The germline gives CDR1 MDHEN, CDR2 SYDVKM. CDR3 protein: CASSFFRGDTQYF. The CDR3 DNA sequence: TGTGCCAGCAGTTTTTTTAGGGGGGATACGCAGTATTTT. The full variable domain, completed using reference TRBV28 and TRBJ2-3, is DVKVTQSSRYLVKRTGEKVFLECVQDMDHENMFWYRQDPGLGLRLIYFSYDVKMKEKGDIPEGYSVSREKKERFSLILESASTNQTSMYLCASSFFRGDTQYFGPGTRLTVL.

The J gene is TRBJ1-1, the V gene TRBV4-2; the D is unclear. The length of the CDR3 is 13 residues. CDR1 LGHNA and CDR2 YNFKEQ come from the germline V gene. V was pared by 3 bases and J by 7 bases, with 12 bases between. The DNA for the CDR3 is TGTGCCAGCAGCCAGGTAGGACGGGGTGAAGCTTTCTTT. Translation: CASSQVGRGEAFF.

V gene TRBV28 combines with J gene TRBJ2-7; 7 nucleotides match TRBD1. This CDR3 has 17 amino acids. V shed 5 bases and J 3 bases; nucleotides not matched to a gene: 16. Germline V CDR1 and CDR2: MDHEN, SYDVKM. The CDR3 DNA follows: TGTGCCAGCAGTACTCGTCCGACAGGGATGTTCATCTACGAGCAGTACTTC. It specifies CASSTRPTGMFIYEQYF.

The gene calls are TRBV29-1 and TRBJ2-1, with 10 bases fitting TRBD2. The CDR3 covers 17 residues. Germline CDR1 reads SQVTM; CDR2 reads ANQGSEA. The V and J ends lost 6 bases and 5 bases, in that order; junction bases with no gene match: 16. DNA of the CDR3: TGCAGCGTCAGTTATCGAGCGGGAGGGCTTGTGGACAATGAGCAGTTCTTC. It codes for CSVSYRAGGLVDNEQFF.

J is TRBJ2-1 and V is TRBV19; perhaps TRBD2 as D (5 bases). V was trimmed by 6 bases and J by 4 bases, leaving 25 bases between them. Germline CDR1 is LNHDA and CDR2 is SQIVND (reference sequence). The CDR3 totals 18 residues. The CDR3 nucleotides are TGTGCCAGTAGCCCCCTCGAAGGGAGTTCCCAAAGGTACAATGAGCAGTTCTTC. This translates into CASSPLEGSSQRYNEQFF. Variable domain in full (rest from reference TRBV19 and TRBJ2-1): DGGITQSPKYLFRKEGQNVTLSCEQNLNHDAMYWYRQDPGQGLRLIYYSQIVNDFQKGDIAEGYSVSREKKESFPLTVTSAQKNPTAFYLCASSPLEGSSQRYNEQFFGPGTRLTVL.

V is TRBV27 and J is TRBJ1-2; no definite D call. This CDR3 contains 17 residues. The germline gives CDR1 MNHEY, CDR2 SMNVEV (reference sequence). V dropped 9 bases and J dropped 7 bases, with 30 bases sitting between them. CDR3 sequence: CARNGFGRRRVACGYTF. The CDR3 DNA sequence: TGTGCCAGAAATGGGTTCGGAAGGCGAAGGGTAGCGTGTGGCTACACCTTC.

CDR3 nucleotide sequence: TGTGCCAGCGACCGGGACAGGGGAGGCGAGCAGTACTTC. Amino acid sequence: CASDRDRGGEQYF. This chain links TRBV28 with TRBJ2-7, with 10 nucleotides matching TRBD1. With V trimmed by 8 bases and J by 6 bases, 7 bases remained unmatched. CDR1 is MDHEN, CDR2 SYDVKM, per germline. The CDR3 is made up of 13 amino acids.

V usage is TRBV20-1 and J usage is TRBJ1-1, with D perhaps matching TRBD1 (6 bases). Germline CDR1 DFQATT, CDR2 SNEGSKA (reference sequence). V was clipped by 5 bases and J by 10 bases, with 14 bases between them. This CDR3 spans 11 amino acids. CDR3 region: CSAYGGRRAFF. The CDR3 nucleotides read TGCAGTGCTTACGGGGGGCGCCGAGCTTTCTTT.

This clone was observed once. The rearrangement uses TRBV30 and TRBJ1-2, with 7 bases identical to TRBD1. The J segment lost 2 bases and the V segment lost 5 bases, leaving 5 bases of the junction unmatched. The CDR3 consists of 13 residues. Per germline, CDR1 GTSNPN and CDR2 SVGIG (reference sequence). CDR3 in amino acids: CAWGPGQNYGYTF. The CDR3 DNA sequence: TGTGCCTGGGGACCGGGACAGAACTATGGCTACACCTTC. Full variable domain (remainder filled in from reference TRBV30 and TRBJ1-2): SQTIHQWPATLVQPVGSPLSLECTVEGTSNPNLYWYRQAAGRGLQLLFYSVGIGQISSEVPQNLSASRPQDRQFILSSKKLLLSDSGFYLCAWGPGQNYGYTFGSGTRLTVV.